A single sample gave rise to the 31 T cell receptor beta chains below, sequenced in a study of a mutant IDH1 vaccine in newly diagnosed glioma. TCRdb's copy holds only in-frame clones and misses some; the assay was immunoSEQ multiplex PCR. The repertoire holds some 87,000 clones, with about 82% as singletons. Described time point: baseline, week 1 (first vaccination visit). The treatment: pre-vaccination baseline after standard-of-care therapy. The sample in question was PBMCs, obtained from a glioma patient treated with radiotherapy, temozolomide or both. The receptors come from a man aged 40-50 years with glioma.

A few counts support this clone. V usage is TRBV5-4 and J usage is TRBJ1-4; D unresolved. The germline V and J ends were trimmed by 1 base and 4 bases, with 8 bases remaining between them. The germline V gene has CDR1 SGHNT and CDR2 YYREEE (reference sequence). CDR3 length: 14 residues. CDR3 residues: CASSLSADNEKLFF. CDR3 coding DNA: TGTGCCAGCAGCTTGTCAGCGGATAATGAAAAACTGTTTTTT.

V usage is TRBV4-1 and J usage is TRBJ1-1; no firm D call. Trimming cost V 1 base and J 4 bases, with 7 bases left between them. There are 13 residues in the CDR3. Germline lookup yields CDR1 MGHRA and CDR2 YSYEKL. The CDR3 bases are TGCGCCAGCAGCCAAGGGTTTGGCACTGAAGCTTTCTTT. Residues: CASSQGFGTEAFF.

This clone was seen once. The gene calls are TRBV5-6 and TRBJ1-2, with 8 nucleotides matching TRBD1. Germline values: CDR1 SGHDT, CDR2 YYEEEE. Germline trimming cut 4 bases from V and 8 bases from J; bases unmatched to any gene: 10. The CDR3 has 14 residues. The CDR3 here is CASSDDRGSGGYTF. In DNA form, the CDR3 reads TGTGCCAGCAGCGACGACAGGGGATCGGGAGGCTACACCTTC.

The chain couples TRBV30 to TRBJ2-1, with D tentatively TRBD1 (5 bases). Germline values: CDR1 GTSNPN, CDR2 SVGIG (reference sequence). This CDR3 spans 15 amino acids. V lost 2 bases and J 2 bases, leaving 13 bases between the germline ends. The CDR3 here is CAWSSLDSAYNEQFF. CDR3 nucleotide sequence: TGTGCCTGGAGTTCCCTCGACAGCGCCTACAATGAGCAGTTCTTC.

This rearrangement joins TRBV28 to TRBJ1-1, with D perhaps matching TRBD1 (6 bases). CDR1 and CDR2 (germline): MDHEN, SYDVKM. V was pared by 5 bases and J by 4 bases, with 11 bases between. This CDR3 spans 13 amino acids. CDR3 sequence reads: CASSAGTSTEAFF. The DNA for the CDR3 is TGTGCCAGCAGTGCCGGGACAAGCACTGAAGCTTTCTTT.

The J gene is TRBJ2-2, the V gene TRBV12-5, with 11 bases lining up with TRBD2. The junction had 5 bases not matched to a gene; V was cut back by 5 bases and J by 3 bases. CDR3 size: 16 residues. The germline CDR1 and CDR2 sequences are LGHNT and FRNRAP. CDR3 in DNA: TGTGCTAGTGGTACAACTAGCGGGGGTTACACCGGGGAGCTGTTTTTT. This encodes CASGTTSGGYTGELFF.

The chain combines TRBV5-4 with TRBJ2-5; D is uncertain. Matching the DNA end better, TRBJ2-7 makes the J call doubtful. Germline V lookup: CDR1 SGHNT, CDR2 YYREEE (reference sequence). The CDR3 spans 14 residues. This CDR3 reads CASSLGQGSYEQYF. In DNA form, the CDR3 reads TGTGCCAGCAGTCTGGGCCAAGGCTCCTACGAGCAGTACTTC.

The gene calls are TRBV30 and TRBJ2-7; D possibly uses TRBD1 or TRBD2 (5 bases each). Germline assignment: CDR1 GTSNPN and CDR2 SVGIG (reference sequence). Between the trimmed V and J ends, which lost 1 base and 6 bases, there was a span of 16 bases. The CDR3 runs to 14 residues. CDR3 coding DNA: TGTGCCTGGAGTGAAGGGACCACAAGCGGCGAGCAGTACTTC. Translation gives CAWSEGTTSGEQYF.

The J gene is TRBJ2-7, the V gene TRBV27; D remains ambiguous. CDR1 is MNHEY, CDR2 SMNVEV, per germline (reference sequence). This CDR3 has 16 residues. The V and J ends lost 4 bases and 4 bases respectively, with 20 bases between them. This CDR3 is CASSSSGPFTPYEQYF. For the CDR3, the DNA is TGTGCCAGCAGTTCATCCGGGCCCTTTACACCTTACGAGCAGTACTTC.

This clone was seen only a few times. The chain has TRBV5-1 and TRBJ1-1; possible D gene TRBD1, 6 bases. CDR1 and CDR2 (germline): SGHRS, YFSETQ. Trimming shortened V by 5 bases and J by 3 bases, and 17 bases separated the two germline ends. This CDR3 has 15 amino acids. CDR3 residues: CASRTMAGDYTEAFF. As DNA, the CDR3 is TGCGCCAGCAGAACCATGGCAGGGGACTACACTGAAGCTTTCTTT.

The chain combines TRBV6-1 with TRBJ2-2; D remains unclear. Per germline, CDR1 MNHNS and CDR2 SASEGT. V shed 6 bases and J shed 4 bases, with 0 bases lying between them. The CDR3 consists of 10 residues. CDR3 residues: CASSTGELFF. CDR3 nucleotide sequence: TGTGCCAGCAGCACCGGGGAGCTGTTTTTT.

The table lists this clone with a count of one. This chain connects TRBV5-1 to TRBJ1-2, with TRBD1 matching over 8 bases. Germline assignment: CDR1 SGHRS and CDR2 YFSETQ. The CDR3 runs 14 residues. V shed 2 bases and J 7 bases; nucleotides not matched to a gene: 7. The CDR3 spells CASSFGQGASGYTF. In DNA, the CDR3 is TGCGCCAGCAGCTTTGGGCAGGGGGCTTCTGGCTACACCTTC.

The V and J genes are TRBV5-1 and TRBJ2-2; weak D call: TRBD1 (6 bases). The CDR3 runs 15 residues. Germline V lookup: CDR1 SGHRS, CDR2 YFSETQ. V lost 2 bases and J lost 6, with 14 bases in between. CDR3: CASSFGLQGPGELFF. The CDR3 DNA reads TGCGCCAGCAGCTTCGGATTACAGGGACCCGGGGAGCTGTTTTTT. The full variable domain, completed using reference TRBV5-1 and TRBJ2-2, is KAGVTQTPRYLIKTRGQQVTLSCSPISGHRSVSWYQQTPGQGLQFLFEYFSETQRNKGNFPGRFSGRQFSNSRSEMNVSTLELGDSALYLCASSFGLQGPGELFFGEGSRLTVL.

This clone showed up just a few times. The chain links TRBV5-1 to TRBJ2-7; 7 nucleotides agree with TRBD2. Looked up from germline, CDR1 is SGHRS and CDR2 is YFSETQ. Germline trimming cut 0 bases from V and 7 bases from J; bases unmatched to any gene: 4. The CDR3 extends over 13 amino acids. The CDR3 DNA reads TGCGCCAGCAGCTTGGCAGCGGGGCGTGAGCAGTACTTC. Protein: CASSLAAGREQYF.

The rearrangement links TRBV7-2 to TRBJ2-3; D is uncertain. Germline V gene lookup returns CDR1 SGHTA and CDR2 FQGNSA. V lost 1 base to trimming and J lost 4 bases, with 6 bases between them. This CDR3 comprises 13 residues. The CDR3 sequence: CASSLGRADTQYF. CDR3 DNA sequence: TGTGCCAGCAGCTTAGGAAGGGCAGATACGCAGTATTTT.

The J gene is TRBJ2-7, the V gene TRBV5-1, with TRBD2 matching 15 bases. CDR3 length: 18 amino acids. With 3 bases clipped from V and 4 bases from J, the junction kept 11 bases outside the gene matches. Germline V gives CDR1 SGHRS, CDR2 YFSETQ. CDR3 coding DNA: TGCGCCAGCAGCTGGCCGGGACTAGCGGGAGGTCCCACGTACGAGCAGTACTTC. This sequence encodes CASSWPGLAGGPTYEQYF.

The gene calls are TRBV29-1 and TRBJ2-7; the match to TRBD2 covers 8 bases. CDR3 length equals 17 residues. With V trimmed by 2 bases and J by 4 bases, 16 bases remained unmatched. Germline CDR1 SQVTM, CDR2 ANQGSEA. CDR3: CSVELVESEAGEYEQYF. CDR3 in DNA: TGCAGCGTTGAATTGGTCGAGAGCGAAGCGGGGGAGTACGAGCAGTACTTC.

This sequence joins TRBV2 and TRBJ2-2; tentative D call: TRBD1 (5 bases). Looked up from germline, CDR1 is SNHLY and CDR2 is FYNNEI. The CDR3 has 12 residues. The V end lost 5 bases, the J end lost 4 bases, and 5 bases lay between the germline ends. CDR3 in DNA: TGTGCCAGCAGTACAGGCACCGGGGAGCTGTTTTTT. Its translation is CASSTGTGELFF.

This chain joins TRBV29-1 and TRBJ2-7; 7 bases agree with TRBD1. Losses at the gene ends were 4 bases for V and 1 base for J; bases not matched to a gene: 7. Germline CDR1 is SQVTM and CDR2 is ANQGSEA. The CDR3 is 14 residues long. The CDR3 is CSVGEGGTSYEQYF. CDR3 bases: TGCAGCGTTGGGGAAGGGGGCACGTCCTACGAGCAGTACTTC.

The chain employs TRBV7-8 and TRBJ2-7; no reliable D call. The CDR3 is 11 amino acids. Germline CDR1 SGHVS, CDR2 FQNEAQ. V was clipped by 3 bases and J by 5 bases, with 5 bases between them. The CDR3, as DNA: TGTGCCAGCAGCTTCATGAACGAGCAGTACTTC. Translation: CASSFMNEQYF.

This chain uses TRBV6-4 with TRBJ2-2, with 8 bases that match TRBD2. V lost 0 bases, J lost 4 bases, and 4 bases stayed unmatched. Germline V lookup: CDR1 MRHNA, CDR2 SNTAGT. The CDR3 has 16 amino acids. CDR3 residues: CASSDSSAGGTGELFF. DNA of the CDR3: TGTGCCAGCAGTGACTCGAGCGCGGGGGGCACCGGGGAGCTGTTTTTT.

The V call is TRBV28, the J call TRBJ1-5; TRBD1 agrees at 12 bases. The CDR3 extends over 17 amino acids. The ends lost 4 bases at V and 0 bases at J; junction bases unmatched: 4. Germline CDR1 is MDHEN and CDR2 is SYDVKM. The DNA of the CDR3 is TGTGCCAGCAGTTCTGGGACAGGGGGCGGTAGCAATCAGCCCCAGCATTTT. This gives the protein CASSSGTGGGSNQPQHF.

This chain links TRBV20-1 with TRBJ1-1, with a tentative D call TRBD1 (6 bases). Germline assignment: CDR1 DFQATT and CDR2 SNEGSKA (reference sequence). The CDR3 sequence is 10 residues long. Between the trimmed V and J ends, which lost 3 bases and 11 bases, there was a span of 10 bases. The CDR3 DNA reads TGCAGTGCTAGTAGACAGGAGGCTTTCTTT. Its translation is CSASRQEAFF.

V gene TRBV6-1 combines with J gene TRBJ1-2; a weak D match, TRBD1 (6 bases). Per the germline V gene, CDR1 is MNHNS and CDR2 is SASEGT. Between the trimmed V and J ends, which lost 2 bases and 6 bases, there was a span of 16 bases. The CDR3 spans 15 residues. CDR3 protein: CASSEMGHLLDGYTF. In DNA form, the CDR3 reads TGTGCCAGCAGTGAAATGGGACATCTCTTAGATGGCTACACCTTC.

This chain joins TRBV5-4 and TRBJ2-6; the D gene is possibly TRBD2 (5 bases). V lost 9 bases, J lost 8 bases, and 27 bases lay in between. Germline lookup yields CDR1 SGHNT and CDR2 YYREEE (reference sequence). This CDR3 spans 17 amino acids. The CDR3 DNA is TGTGCCACCACCGGAGATGAGGGCCTGCGGTGGACCAACGTCCTGACTTTC. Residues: CATTGDEGLRWTNVLTF.

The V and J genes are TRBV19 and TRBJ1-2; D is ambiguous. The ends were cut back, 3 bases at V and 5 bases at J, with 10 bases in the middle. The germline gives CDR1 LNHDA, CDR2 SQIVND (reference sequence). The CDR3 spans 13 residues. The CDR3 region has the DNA TGTGCCAGTAGTATCGACCAGTTTTATGGCTACACCTTC. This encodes CASSIDQFYGYTF.

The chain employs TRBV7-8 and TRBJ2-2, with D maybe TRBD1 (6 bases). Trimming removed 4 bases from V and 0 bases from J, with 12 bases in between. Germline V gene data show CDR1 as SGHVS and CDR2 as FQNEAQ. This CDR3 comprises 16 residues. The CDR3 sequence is CASSSQGLSNTGELFF. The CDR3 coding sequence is TGTGCCAGCAGCTCTCAGGGGCTTTCGAACACCGGGGAGCTGTTTTTT. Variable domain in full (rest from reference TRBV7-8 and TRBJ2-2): GAGVSQSPRYKVAKRGQDVALRCDPISGHVSLFWYQQALGQGPEFLTYFQNEAQLDKSGLPSDRFFAERPEGSVSTLKIQRTQQEDSAVYLCASSSQGLSNTGELFFGEGSRLTVL.

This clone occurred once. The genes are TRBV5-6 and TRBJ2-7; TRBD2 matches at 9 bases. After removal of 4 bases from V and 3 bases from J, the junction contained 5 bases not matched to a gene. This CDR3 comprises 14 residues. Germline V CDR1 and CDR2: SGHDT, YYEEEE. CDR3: CASSTSGHSYEQYF. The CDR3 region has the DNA TGTGCCAGCAGCACTAGCGGGCACAGCTACGAGCAGTACTTC.

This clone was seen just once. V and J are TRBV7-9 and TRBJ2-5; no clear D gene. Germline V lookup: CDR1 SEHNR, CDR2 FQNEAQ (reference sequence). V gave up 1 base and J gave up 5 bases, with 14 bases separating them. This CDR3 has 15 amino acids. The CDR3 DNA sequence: TGTGCCAGCAGCTTAGGCGGTCGGGCGACGGAGACCCAGTACTTC. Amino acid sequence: CASSLGGRATETQYF. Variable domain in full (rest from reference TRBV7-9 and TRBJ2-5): DTGVSQNPRHKITKRGQNVTFRCDPISEHNRLYWYRQTLGQGPEFLTYFQNEAQLEKSRLLSDRFSAERPKGSFSTLEIQRTEQGDSAMYLCASSLGGRATETQYFGPGTRLLVL.

CDR3 in amino acids: CASSLGYQGGNTGELFF. In DNA, the CDR3 is TGTGCCAGCAGCTTAGGCTACCAAGGGGGTAACACCGGGGAGCTGTTTTTT. This chain joins TRBV11-1 and TRBJ2-2; tentative D call: TRBD1 (6 bases). CDR3 size: 17 residues. The V gene's germline CDR1 is SGHAT and CDR2 FQDESV (reference sequence). Trimming shortened V by 1 base and J by 2 bases, and 14 bases separated the two germline ends. Full variable domain (missing parts from reference TRBV11-1 and TRBJ2-2): EAEVAQSPRYKITEKSQAVAFWCDPISGHATLYWYRQILGQGPELLVQFQDESVVDDSQLPKDRFSAERLKGVDSTLKIQPAELGDSAMYLCASSLGYQGGNTGELFFGEGSRLTVL.

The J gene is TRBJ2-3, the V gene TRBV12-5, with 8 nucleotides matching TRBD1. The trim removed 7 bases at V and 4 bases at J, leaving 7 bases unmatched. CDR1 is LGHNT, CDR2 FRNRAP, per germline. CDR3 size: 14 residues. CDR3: CASAQQGEADTQYF. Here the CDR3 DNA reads TGTGCTAGTGCCCAACAGGGGGAAGCAGATACGCAGTATTTT.